The 13 T cell receptor beta chains below were found in one sample sequenced in a study of blood T cell repertoires in COVID-19. Method: immunoSEQ multiplex PCR; TCRdb's copy keeps in-frame clones and lacks some. The data contain more than 200,000 clones, 80% to 90% of them singletons. Material: PBMCs or T cells enriched from blood (not recorded which). Source of these receptors: a man aged 25 to 45 in a cohort exposed to, infected with or recovered from COVID-19 (not recorded which).

V is TRBV19 and J is TRBJ2-2; 9 positions agree with TRBD1. This CDR3 has 14 residues. Losses at the gene ends were 4 bases for V and 11 bases for J; bases not matched to a gene: 8. Germline loops: CDR1 LNHDA, CDR2 SQIVND (reference sequence). CDR3 DNA sequence: TGTGCCAGTAGTACGGACCGGGACAGGGCTGAGCTGTTTTTT. It yields the protein CASSTDRDRAELFF.

The chain is built from TRBV19 and TRBJ1-1; 7 bases fit TRBD1. CDR1 LNHDA and CDR2 SQIVND come from the germline V gene (reference sequence). This CDR3 has 13 amino acids. Trimming removed 6 bases from V and 2 bases from J; junction bases left unmatched: 3. As DNA, the CDR3 is TGTGCCAGTAGGGACAGGCTTAACACTGAAGCTTTCTTT. This sequence encodes CASRDRLNTEAFF. The whole variable domain, filled in from reference TRBV19 and TRBJ1-1, reads DGGITQSPKYLFRKEGQNVTLSCEQNLNHDAMYWYRQDPGQGLRLIYYSQIVNDFQKGDIAEGYSVSREKKESFPLTVTSAQKNPTAFYLCASRDRLNTEAFFGQGTRLTVV.

The chain recombines TRBV7-8 with TRBJ2-7, with D maybe TRBD1 (6 bases). The germline V and J ends were trimmed by 7 bases and 6 bases, with 19 bases remaining between them. Per the germline V gene, CDR1 is SGHVS and CDR2 is FQNEAQ. The CDR3 is 14 amino acids. CDR3 loop: CASTDLQGPGEQYF. Written as DNA, the CDR3 is TGTGCCAGCACCGACCTACAGGGCCCCGGCGAGCAGTACTTC.

The gene calls are TRBV6-1 and TRBJ1-2; no clear D gene. Germline V gene sequence: CDR1 MNHNS, CDR2 SASEGT. Deletions cut 3 bases from V and 4 bases from J, with 15 bases between. The CDR3 totals 15 residues. This CDR3 reads CASSESPPTTYGYTF. CDR3 nucleotides: TGTGCCAGCAGTGAGAGCCCTCCGACTACCTATGGCTACACCTTC.

Only a few counts were recorded for this clone. The rearrangement links TRBV7-9 to TRBJ2-1; D is undetermined. The V end lost 5 bases, the J end lost 9 bases, and 14 bases lay between the germline ends. Per the germline V gene, CDR1 is SEHNR and CDR2 is FQNEAQ (reference sequence). CDR3 size: 13 residues. The CDR3: CASSPKDKVEQFF. The CDR3 nucleotides are TGTGCCAGCAGCCCCAAAGACAAGGTTGAGCAGTTCTTC.

The chain combines TRBV18 with TRBJ1-1; D call uncertain. CDR3 length equals 15 residues. Deletions cut 3 bases from V and 0 bases from J, with 11 bases between. CDR1 is KGHSH and CDR2 is LQKENI in the germline V gene. CDR3 amino acids: CASSPWGGMNTEAFF. CDR3 DNA sequence: TGTGCCAGCTCACCCTGGGGAGGGATGAACACTGAAGCTTTCTTT.

This chain joins TRBV27 and TRBJ2-1; the match to TRBD2 covers 12 bases. This CDR3 is 16 amino acids long. The trim removed 8 bases at V and 4 bases at J, leaving 9 bases unmatched. The germline CDR1 and CDR2 sequences are MNHEY and SMNVEV (reference sequence). The CDR3 DNA is TGTGCCAGCGGCCCTCCGGGACTAGCGGGTTACAATGAGCAGTTCTTC. Its translation: CASGPPGLAGYNEQFF.

The CDR3 region is CAGTDREKGYTF. CDR3 bases: TGTGCCGGAACAGACAGGGAAAAGGGCTACACCTTC. The chain joins TRBV27 to TRBJ1-2, with 7 bases that match TRBD1. The CDR3 runs 12 residues. Germline V gives CDR1 MNHEY, CDR2 SMNVEV (reference sequence). V dropped 11 bases and J dropped 8; count of bases not matched to a gene: 11.

This clone was seen a single time. V usage is TRBV19 and J usage is TRBJ1-1; possibly TRBD1 for D (6 bases). The CDR3 runs to 14 residues. CDR1 is LNHDA and CDR2 is SQIVND in the germline V gene (reference sequence). Trimming left V 4 bases short and J 6 bases short, with 15 bases between. Written as DNA, the CDR3 is TGTGCCAGTAGTACTACAGGGAACTTGGCTGAAGCTTTCTTT. It is translated as CASSTTGNLAEAFF.

The sample holds one count of this clone. V is TRBV7-8 and J is TRBJ2-1; 9 nucleotides agree with TRBD2. This CDR3 has 18 residues. The V and J ends lost 5 bases and 12 bases, in that order; junction bases with no gene match: 23. Germline CDR1 is SGHVS and CDR2 is FQNEAQ. CDR3 coding DNA: TGTGCCAGCAGCGGGGCCCCTTTCGCTAGCGGGAATGGAGCGGGGCAGTTCTTC. Its translation is CASSGAPFASGNGAGQFF.

J is TRBJ2-3 and V is TRBV5-6; tentatively, D is TRBD1 (6 bases). V shed 1 base and J shed 5 bases, with 8 bases lying between them. Germline V gene data show CDR1 as SGHDT and CDR2 as YYEEEE. The CDR3 has 13 residues. The CDR3 loop is CASSLLGGDTQYF. The CDR3 nucleotides are TGTGCCAGCAGCTTGTTAGGGGGAGATACGCAGTATTTT.

The V gene is TRBV19, the J gene TRBJ2-1; 12 bases match TRBD2. Unmatched junction bases numbered 10, after V lost 2 bases and J lost 5 bases. Looked up from germline, CDR1 is LNHDA and CDR2 is SQIVND (reference sequence). This CDR3 is built from 18 residues. This CDR3 is CASSIRSPSGRVNNEQFF. The CDR3 coding sequence is TGTGCCAGTAGTATAAGATCGCCTAGCGGGAGGGTAAACAATGAGCAGTTCTTC.

The chain links TRBV3-1 (or the pseudogene TRBV3-2) to TRBJ1-4; weak D call: TRBD1 (5 bases). Looked up from germline, CDR1 is LGHDT and CDR2 is YNNKEL (reference sequence). The CDR3 length is 14 residues. V lost 4 bases to trimming and J lost 7 bases, with 13 bases between them. The CDR3 is CASSRETAPEKLFF. Here the CDR3 DNA reads TGTGCCAGCAGCCGAGAGACAGCGCCTGAAAAACTGTTTTTT.